This T cell receptor beta chain comes out of a study of T cell repertoires in cytomegalovirus infection. V lost 1 base, J lost 0 bases, and 13 bases lay in between. The CDR3 contains 17 residues. The germline V gene encodes CDR1 MDHEN and CDR2 SYDVKM. The sample holds a few counts of this clonotype. One entry per CDR3 protein, called by TCRdb with MiXCR from the reads. The sample has roughly 720,000 distinct CDR3 sequences, roughly 36% seen once. Source material: PBMCs. This TCR derives from a human donor in good health (CMV status not recorded). Some clones in this sample may be carry-over from other donors' samples. The J gene is TRBJ1-5, the V gene TRBV28; D perhaps matches TRBD1 (5 bases). CDR3 DNA sequence: TGTGCCAGCAGTTTATTAGAGGGGTCATATAGCAATCAGCCCCAGCATTTT. It yields the protein CASSLLEGSYSNQPQHF.